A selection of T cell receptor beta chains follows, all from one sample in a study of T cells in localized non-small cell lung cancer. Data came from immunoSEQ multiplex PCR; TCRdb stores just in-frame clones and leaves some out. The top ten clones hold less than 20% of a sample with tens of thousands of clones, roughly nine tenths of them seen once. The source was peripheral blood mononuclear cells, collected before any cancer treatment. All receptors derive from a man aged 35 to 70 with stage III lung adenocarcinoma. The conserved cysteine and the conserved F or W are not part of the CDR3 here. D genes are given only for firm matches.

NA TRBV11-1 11 ASCRGEGSEQY
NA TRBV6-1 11 ASHRTAVETQY
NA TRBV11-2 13 ASSLEADSNQPQH
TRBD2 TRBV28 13 ASKGGDEVSDTQY
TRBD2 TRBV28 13 ASSLLAGGPHEQF
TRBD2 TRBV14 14 ASSQRTSAAKQTQY
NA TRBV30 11 AWSGGWGQPQH
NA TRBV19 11 ASSIGVAGTQY
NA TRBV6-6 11 ASREYSNQPQH
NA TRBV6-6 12 ASSSHDSSYEQY
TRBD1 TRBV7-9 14 ASSRSTGEESNGYT
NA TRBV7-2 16 ASSLVGRWEDSNQPQH
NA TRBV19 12 ASSILGGNQPQH
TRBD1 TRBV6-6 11 ASRRGLGTEAF
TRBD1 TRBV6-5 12 ASSPSGGTGELF
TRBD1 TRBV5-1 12 ASSAGTGDYEQY
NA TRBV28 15 ASTPGGASSYNSPLH
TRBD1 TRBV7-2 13 ASSLGQGYNSPLH